The 3 T cell receptor beta chains below all came from one sample that was sequenced in a study of cytomegalovirus exposure and HLA in healthy donors. The PCR was carried out with 60 Vbeta primers and 13 Jbeta primers. Assay: immunoSEQ multiplex PCR; the TCRdb copy retains only in-frame clones and omits some. The sample shows about 110,000 clones, over 80% of them seen only once. Sequencing used PBMCs. The receptors stem from a man aged 45-60 years in good health and CMV-seronegative.

The chain links TRBV29-1 to TRBJ1-4; TRBD1 matches at 10 bases. The CDR3 has 16 residues. The V gene end was trimmed by 4 bases and the J gene end by 0 bases; junction bases not matched to a gene: 5. Looked up from germline, CDR1 is SQVTM and CDR2 is ANQGSEA. CDR3 bases: TGCAGCGTTGTCGGGACAGGGGAGGCAACTAATGAAAAACTGTTTTTT. Translated: CSVVGTGEATNEKLFF.

The V call is TRBV5-1, the J call TRBJ2-7; 7 nucleotides line up with TRBD1. V shed 4 bases and J 5 bases; nucleotides not matched to a gene: 6. The CDR3 is 13 amino acids. Germline V gives CDR1 SGHRS, CDR2 YFSETQ. The CDR3 DNA sequence: TGCGCCAGCAGCCCTACAGGGGCCAACGAGCAGTACTTC. Its protein is CASSPTGANEQYF.

This chain links TRBV5-1 with TRBJ2-5; 11 nucleotides line up with TRBD2. The J call could be wrong; TRBJ2-7 is a better fit for the DNA end. The CDR3 has 17 amino acids. From germline, CDR1 is SGHRS and CDR2 YFSETQ. CDR3 DNA: TGCGCCAGCAGCCCCTTGGTTCGACTAGCGGGGAGCGACGAGCAGTACTTC. It is translated as CASSPLVRLAGSDEQYF.